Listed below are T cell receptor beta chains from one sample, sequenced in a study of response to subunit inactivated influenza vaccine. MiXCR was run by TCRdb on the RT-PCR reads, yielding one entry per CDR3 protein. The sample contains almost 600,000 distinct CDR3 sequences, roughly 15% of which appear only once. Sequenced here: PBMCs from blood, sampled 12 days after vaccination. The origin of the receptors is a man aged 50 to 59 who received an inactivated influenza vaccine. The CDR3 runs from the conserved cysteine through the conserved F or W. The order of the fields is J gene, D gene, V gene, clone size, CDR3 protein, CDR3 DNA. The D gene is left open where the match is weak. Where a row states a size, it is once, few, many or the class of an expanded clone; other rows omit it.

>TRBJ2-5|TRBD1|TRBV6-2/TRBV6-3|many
CASSYLSGQGQETQYF
TGTGCCAGCAGTTACCTTTCGGGACAGGGTCAAGAGACCCAGTACTTC
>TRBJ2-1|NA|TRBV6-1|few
CASSALEWAGEQFF
TGTGCCAGCAGTGCCCTAGAATGGGCGGGTGAGCAGTTCTTC
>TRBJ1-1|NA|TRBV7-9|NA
CASVSGAGYTEAFF
TGTGCCAGCGTCTCGGGGGCCGGGTACACTGAAGCTTTCTTT
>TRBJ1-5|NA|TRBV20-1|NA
CSGAPWDQPQHF
TGCAGTGGCGCACCTTGGGATCAGCCCCAGCATTTT
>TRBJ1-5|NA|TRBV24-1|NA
CATRGWIQPQHF
TGTGCCACCAGGGGGTGGATTCAGCCCCAGCATTTT
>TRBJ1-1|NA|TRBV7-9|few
CASSFQGGLNTEAFF
TGTGCCAGCAGCTTCCAGGGAGGGCTCAACACTGAAGCTTTCTTT
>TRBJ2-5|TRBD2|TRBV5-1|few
CASSPTGLVQETQYF
TGCGCCAGCAGCCCGACTGGACTAGTACAAGAGACCCAGTACTTC
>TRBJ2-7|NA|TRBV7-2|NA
CASSFPPYEQYF
TGTGCCAGCAGCTTTCCCCCCTACGAGCAGTACTTC
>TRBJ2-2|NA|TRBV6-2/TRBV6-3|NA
CASRVDKAGELFF
TGTGCCAGCAGGGTGGACAAGGCCGGGGAGCTGTTTTTT
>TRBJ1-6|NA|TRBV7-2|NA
CASGTDSSYNSPLHF
TGTGCCAGCGGTACCGACAGCTCCTATAATTCACCCCTCCACTTT
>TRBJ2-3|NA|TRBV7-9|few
CASSLVRGDTDTQYF
TGTGCCAGCAGCTTAGTTAGGGGAGACACAGATACGCAGTATTTT
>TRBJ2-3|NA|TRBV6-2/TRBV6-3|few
CASSQQGTSTDTQYF
TGTGCCAGCAGCCAACAGGGGACTAGCACAGATACGCAGTATTTT
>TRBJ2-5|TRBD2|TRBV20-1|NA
CSARDLGGGAPETQYF
TGCAGTGCTAGAGATCTCGGCGGGGGGGCGCCGGAGACCCAGTACTTC
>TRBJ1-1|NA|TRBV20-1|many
CSASQNTEAFF
TGCAGTGCCTCCCAAAACACTGAAGCTTTCTTT
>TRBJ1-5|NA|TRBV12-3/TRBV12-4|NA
CASSDQTRGAQPQHF
TGTGCCAGCAGTGACCAGACCCGGGGGGCTCAGCCCCAGCATTTT
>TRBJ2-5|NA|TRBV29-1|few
CSVAREETQYF
TGCAGCGTTGCTCGGGAAGAGACCCAGTACTTC
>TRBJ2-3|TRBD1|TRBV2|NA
CASITGQGITDTQYF
TGTGCCAGCATTACCGGACAGGGTATCACAGATACGCAGTATTTT
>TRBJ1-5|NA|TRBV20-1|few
CSARQSQGYQPQHF
TGCAGTGCTAGACAGTCACAGGGCTATCAGCCCCAGCATTTT
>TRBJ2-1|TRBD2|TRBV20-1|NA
CSAQGPSGGYEQFF
TGCAGTGCTCAGGGGCCTAGCGGGGGGTATGAGCAGTTCTTC
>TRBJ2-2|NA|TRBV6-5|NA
CASSYPGTSSNTGELFF
TGTGCCAGCAGTTACCCAGGAACCTCTTCGAACACCGGGGAGCTGTTTTTT
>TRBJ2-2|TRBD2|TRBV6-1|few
CATISGGATGELFF
TGTGCCACGATTAGCGGGGGGGCCACCGGGGAGCTGTTTTTT
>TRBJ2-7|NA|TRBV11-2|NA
CASSLDRARAYEQYF
TGTGCCAGCAGCTTAGACAGGGCCAGGGCCTACGAGCAGTACTTC
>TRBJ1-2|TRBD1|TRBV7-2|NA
CASSPVDRGGYTF
TGTGCCAGCAGCCCAGTGGACAGGGGGGGCTACACCTTC